Presented here are 19 T cell receptor beta chains from one specimen sequenced in a study of Ad26.COV2.S vaccination and SARS-CoV-2 variants. Treatment defined: 19 received Ad26.COV2.S at low or high dose, single or two shots; about 5 received placebo; per-sample allocation not given. On day 63 after the first injection, vaccine and placebo recipients gave samples. The data were produced by immunoSEQ multiplex PCR, yet TCRdb's version contains in-frame clones alone and is incomplete. The table records a few hundred thousand clones, roughly 87% of them present only once. The specimen comprised peripheral blood, sampled in a trial of Ad26.COV2.S vaccine versus placebo. These receptors came from a person aged 18 to 65 who received the Ad26.COV2.S COVID-19 vaccine or a placebo.

The chain employs TRBV25-1 and TRBJ2-6, with D unclear. This CDR3 is built from 16 residues. Trimming shortened V by 4 bases and J by 0 bases, and 10 bases separated the two germline ends. Germline lookup yields CDR1 MGHDK and CDR2 SYGVNS. CDR3 coding DNA: TGTGCCAGCAGTGCCCACGGTTCCTCTGGGGCCAACGTCCTGACTTTC. Its translation is CASSAHGSSGANVLTF. Combining the CDR3 with reference TRBV25-1 and TRBJ2-6 gives the whole variable domain EADIYQTPRYLVIGTGKKITLECSQTMGHDKMYWYQQDPGMELHLIHYSYGVNSTEKGDLSSESTVSRIRTEHFPLTLESARPSHTSQYLCASSAHGSSGANVLTFGAGSRLTVL.

This chain links TRBV10-3 with TRBJ2-2; 12 bases are a match to TRBD2. The CDR3 length is 17 residues. Losses at the gene ends were 6 bases for V and 2 bases for J; bases not matched to a gene: 7. The germline V gene has CDR1 ENHRY and CDR2 SYGVKD. The CDR3 protein is CAISQTSGGSNTGELFF. The CDR3 DNA sequence: TGTGCCATCAGCCAGACTAGCGGGGGTTCTAACACCGGGGAGCTGTTTTTT.

This CDR3 reads CASSIDRTSNYGYTF. The CDR3 coding sequence is TGTGCCAGTAGTATTGACAGGACCTCTAACTATGGCTACACCTTC. The V call is TRBV19, the J call TRBJ1-2; D is perhaps TRBD1 (6 bases). The CDR3 covers 15 residues. Germline CDR1 and CDR2: LNHDA and SQIVND (reference sequence). Trimming took 3 bases from V and 0 from J, leaving 11 bases between them.

V and J are TRBV7-3 and TRBJ2-1, with 9 bases that match TRBD1. This CDR3 region has 18 residues. The germline V gene encodes CDR1 SGHTA and CDR2 FQGTGA. J was trimmed by 4 bases and V by 4 bases; bases with no gene match: 14. The chain's CDR3 is CASSYLAFGTGPYNEQFF. The DNA of the CDR3 is TGTGCCAGCAGCTACTTAGCCTTCGGGACAGGGCCTTACAATGAGCAGTTCTTC.

V and J are TRBV6-5 and TRBJ1-1, with D perhaps matching TRBD1 (6 bases). CDR1 MNHEY and CDR2 SVGAGI come from the germline V gene. The ends were cut back, 5 bases at V and 4 bases at J, with 14 bases in the middle. The CDR3 contains 14 residues. CDR3 amino acids: CASSTRTGRTEAFF. The CDR3 bases are TGTGCCAGCAGTACCCGCACAGGGCGCACTGAAGCTTTCTTT.

To note about this clone: Within the sample, other DNA sequences also encode this same CDR3. This chain links TRBV18 with TRBJ2-5; 8 nucleotides match TRBD2. Per the germline V gene, CDR1 is KGHSH and CDR2 is LQKENI. V was clipped by 3 bases and J by 2 bases; unmatched bases: 2. The CDR3 contains 14 residues. The CDR3 bases are TGTGCCAGCTCACCCCGGGGGGGACAAGAGACCCAGTACTTC. This translates into CASSPRGGQETQYF.

This clone appeared once. J is TRBJ1-2 and V is TRBV9; a possible D gene is TRBD1 (6 bases). Trimming shortened V by 3 bases and J by 7 bases, and 16 bases separated the two germline ends. Germline V CDR1 and CDR2: SGDLS, YYNGEE. The CDR3 is 14 residues long. CDR3 residues: CASSEEPGAGGYTF. In DNA, the CDR3 is TGTGCCAGCAGCGAAGAACCAGGGGCGGGTGGCTACACCTTC.

The chain links TRBV5-5 to TRBJ2-1, with D tentatively TRBD2 (6 bases). The CDR3 extends over 14 amino acids. Trimming shortened V by 1 base and J by 6 bases, and 11 bases separated the two germline ends. Germline V gene sequence: CDR1 SGHKS, CDR2 YYEKEE (reference sequence). This chain's CDR3 is CASSLPAGSNEQFF. The CDR3 region has the DNA TGTGCCAGCAGCTTGCCGGCGGGGTCCAATGAGCAGTTCTTC.

V usage is TRBV29-1 and J usage is TRBJ1-2; perhaps TRBD1 as D (6 bases). CDR3 length: 12 residues. Trimming took 4 bases from V and 3 from J, leaving 9 bases between them. Germline V gene sequence: CDR1 SQVTM, CDR2 ANQGSEA. The CDR3 sequence: CSVGTDYYGYTF. In DNA, the CDR3 is TGCAGCGTTGGGACAGACTACTATGGCTACACCTTC.

This rearrangement joins TRBV19 to TRBJ1-6; D unresolved. Germline lookup yields CDR1 LNHDA and CDR2 SQIVND (reference sequence). V lost 2 bases, J lost 0 bases, and 8 bases lay in between. The CDR3 has 16 amino acids. CDR3 sequence (DNA): TGTGCCAGTAGTATATCGGGGTACTCCTATAATTCACCCCTCCACTTT. Protein: CASSISGYSYNSPLHF.

V and J are TRBV4-1 and TRBJ2-7; no reliable D call. Looked up from germline, CDR1 is MGHRA and CDR2 is YSYEKL. Trimming took off 0 bases at V and 0 bases at J, with 12 bases between the two ends. This CDR3 comprises 16 residues. DNA for the CDR3: TGCGCCAGCAGCCAAGATCCCAGCCTTCACTCCTACGAGCAGTACTTC. It is translated as CASSQDPSLHSYEQYF.

The chain couples TRBV2 to TRBJ2-1; tentative D call: TRBD2 (7 bases). V lost 3 bases, J lost 7 bases, and 19 bases lay in between. This CDR3 has 16 amino acids. Germline CDR1 and CDR2: SNHLY and FYNNEI. For the CDR3, the DNA is TGTGCCAGCAGTGACCGAGGGAGGGGGGAAGAAAATGAGCAGTTCTTC. The encoded protein is CASSDRGRGEENEQFF.

This chain links TRBV6-5 with TRBJ2-4, with TRBD1 matching over 11 bases. The germline gives CDR1 MNHEY, CDR2 SVGAGI. Losses at the gene ends were 6 bases for V and 8 bases for J; bases not matched to a gene: 6. The CDR3 is 14 residues long. DNA for the CDR3: TGTGCCAGCAGATTTAGGGACAGGGGGGACATTCAGTACTTC. Translation gives CASRFRDRGDIQYF.

This chain uses TRBV13 with TRBJ2-1; 8 bases agree with TRBD2. Unmatched junction bases numbered 16, after V lost 5 bases and J lost 10 bases. CDR3 length: 16 amino acids. Germline CDR1 and CDR2: PRHDT and FYEKMQ (reference sequence). Here the CDR3 reads CASSPAGLAVMMEQFF. CDR3 in DNA: TGTGCCAGCAGCCCTGCCGGACTAGCAGTTATGATGGAGCAGTTCTTC.

This clone was picked up one time. The chain carries TRBV11-3 and TRBJ2-2; 8 bases are a match to TRBD2. The CDR3 has 16 residues. Germline CDR1 SGHNT, CDR2 YENEEA. V shed 3 bases and J 3 bases; nucleotides not matched to a gene: 6. The CDR3 spells CASSLGGAGDTGELFF. As DNA, the CDR3 is TGTGCCAGCAGCTTGGGGGGAGCGGGGGACACCGGGGAGCTGTTTTTT.

V and J are TRBV15 and TRBJ1-1; weak D call: TRBD1 (5 bases). V was clipped by 0 bases and J by 0 bases, with 14 bases between them. This CDR3 comprises 17 residues. Germline values: CDR1 LNHNV, CDR2 YYDKDF (reference sequence). CDR3 region: CATSRDWGRYMNTEAFF. Here the CDR3 DNA reads TGTGCCACCAGCAGAGATTGGGGCAGATATATGAACACTGAAGCTTTCTTT.

The CDR3, as DNA: TGTGCCAGCAGCTTGGTGGGGGCTAGTGGGGCCAACGTCCTGACTTTC. It yields the protein CASSLVGASGANVLTF. The chain recombines TRBV5-4 with TRBJ2-6; perhaps TRBD1 as D (6 bases). The CDR3 is 16 amino acids. The V gene lost 0 bases and the J gene lost 3 bases, with 10 bases spanning the gap. CDR1 and CDR2 (germline): SGHNT, YYREEE (reference sequence).

The rearrangement joins TRBV19 to TRBJ1-4; TRBD1 matches at 7 bases. The germline gives CDR1 LNHDA, CDR2 SQIVND (reference sequence). The CDR3 loop spans 14 amino acids. Trimming at V came to 3 bases and at J to 5 bases, leaving 3 bases not matched to a gene. The CDR3 region has the DNA TGTGCCAGTAGTATTGGGACAGAAAATGAAAAACTGTTTTTT. Protein product: CASSIGTENEKLFF.

The chain uses TRBV7-3 and TRBJ1-6; the D is unclear. CDR1 is SGHTA and CDR2 is FQGTGA in the germline V gene. Between the trimmed V and J ends, which lost 0 bases and 9 bases, there was a span of 12 bases. This CDR3 contains 15 residues. In nucleotides, the CDR3 is TGTGCCAGCAGCTTAACGGTCCGGGGAGGTTCACCCCTCCACTTT. Its protein is CASSLTVRGGSPLHF.